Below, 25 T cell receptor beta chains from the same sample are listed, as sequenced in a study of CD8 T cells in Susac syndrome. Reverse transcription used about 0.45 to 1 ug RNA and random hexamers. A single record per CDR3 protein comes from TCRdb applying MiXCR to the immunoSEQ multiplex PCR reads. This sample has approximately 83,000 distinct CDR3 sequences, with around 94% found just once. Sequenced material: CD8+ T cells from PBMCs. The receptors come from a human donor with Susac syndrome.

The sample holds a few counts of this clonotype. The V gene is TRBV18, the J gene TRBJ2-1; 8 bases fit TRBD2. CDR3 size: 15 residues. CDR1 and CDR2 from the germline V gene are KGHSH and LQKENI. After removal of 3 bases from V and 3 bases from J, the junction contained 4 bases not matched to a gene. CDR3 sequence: CASSPTGTSYNEQFF. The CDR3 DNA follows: TGTGCCAGCTCACCTACCGGGACTAGCTACAATGAGCAGTTCTTC.

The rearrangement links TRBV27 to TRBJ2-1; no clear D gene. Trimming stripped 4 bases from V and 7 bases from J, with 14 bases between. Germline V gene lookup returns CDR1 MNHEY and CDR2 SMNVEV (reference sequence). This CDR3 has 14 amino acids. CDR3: CASSYSKTSNEQFF. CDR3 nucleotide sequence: TGTGCCAGCAGTTACTCCAAGACATCTAATGAGCAGTTCTTC.

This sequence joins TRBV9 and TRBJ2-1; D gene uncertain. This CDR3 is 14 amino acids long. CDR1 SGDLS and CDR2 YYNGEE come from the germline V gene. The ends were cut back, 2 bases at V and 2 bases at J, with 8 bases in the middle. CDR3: CASSVSTAYNEQFF. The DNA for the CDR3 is TGTGCCAGCAGCGTGAGCACTGCCTACAATGAGCAGTTCTTC.

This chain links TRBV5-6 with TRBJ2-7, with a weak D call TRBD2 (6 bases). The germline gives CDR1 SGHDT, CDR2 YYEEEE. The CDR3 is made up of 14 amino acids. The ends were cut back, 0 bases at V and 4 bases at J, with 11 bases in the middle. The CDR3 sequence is CASSLGRGGYEQYF. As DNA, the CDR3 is TGTGCCAGCAGCTTGGGTCGGGGAGGTTACGAGCAGTACTTC. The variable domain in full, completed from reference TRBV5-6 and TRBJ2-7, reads DAGVTQSPTHLIKTRGQQVTLRCSPKSGHDTVSWYQQALGQGPQFIFQYYEEEERQRGNFPDRFSGHQFPNYSSELNVNALLLGDSALYLCASSLGRGGYEQYFGPGTRLTVT.

CDR3 sequence (DNA): TGTGCCAGCAGTGAAGCGCGGGATTTGGACTATGGCTACACCTTC. This gives the protein CASSEARDLDYGYTF. V usage is TRBV2 and J usage is TRBJ1-2; D unclear. Germline-derived CDR1 and CDR2 are SNHLY and FYNNEI. The CDR3 runs to 15 residues. The V end was cut by 0 bases, the J end by 3 bases, with 11 bases between.

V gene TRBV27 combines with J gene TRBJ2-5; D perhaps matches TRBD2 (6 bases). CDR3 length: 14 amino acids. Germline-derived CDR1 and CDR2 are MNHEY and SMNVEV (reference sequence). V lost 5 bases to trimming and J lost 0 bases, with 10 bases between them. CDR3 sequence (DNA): TGTGCCAGCAGTGCGGAGGGTTACCAAGAGACCCAGTACTTC. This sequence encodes CASSAEGYQETQYF.

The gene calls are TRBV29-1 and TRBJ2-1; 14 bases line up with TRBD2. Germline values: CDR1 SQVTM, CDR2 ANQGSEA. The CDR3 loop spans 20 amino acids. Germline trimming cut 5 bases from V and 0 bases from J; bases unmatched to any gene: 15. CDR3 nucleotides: TGCAGCGTTACCAGGGTCGGACTAGCGGGAGGCTACAGCTCCTACAATGAGCAGTTCTTC. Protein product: CSVTRVGLAGGYSSYNEQFF.

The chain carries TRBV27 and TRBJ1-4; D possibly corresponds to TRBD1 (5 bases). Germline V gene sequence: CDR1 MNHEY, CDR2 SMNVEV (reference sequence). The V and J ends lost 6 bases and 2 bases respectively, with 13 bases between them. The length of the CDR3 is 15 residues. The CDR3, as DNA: TGTGCCAGCAGCCCAGCAGGGTCTACTAATGAAAAACTGTTTTTT. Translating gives CASSPAGSTNEKLFF.

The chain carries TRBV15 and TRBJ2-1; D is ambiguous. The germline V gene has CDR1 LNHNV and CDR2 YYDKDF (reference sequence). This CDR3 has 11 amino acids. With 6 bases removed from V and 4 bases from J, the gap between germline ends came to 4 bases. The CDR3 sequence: CATREYNEQFF. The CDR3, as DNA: TGTGCCACCAGGGAATACAATGAGCAGTTCTTC.

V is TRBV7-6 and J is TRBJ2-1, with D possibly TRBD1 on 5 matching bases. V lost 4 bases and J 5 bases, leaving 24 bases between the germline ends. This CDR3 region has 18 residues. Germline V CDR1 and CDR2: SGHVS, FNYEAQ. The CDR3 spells CASSSPYDSGEVHNEQFF. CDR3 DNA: TGTGCCAGCAGCTCCCCTTATGACAGTGGAGAGGTCCACAATGAGCAGTTCTTC.

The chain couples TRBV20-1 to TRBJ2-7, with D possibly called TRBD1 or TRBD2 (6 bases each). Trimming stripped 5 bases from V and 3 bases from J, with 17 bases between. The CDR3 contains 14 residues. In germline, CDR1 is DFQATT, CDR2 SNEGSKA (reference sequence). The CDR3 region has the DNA TGCAGTGCTCGTCCCGAGGGGGGTTTCTACGAGCAGTACTTC. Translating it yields CSARPEGGFYEQYF.

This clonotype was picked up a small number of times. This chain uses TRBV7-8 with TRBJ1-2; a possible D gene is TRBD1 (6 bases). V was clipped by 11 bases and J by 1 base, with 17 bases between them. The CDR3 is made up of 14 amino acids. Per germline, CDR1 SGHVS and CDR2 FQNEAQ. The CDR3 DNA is TGTGCCGTTAAAACAGGGCTCGATAACTATGGCTACACCTTC. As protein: CAVKTGLDNYGYTF.

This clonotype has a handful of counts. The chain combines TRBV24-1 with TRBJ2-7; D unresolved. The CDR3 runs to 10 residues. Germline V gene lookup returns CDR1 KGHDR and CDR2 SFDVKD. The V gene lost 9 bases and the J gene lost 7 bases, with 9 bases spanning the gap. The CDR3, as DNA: TGTGCCACCTCGTCTAAGGAGCAGTACTTC. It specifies CATSSKEQYF.

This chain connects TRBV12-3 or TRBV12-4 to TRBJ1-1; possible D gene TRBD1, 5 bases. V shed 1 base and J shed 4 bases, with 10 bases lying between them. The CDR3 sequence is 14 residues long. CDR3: CASSLEGPSTEAFF. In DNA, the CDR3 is TGTGCCAGCAGTTTAGAGGGGCCCTCCACTGAAGCTTTCTTT.

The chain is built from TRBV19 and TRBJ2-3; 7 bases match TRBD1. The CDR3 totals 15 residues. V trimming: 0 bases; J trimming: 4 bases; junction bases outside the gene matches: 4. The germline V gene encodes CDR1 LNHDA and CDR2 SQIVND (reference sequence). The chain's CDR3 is CASSIEGGDPDTQYF. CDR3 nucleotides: TGTGCCAGTAGTATAGAAGGGGGCGATCCAGATACGCAGTATTTT.

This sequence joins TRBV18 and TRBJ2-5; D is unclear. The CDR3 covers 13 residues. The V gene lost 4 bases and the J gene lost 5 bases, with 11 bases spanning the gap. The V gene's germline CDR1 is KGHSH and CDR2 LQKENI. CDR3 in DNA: TGTGCCAGCTCACGTTCTGACACCGAGACCCAGTACTTC. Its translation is CASSRSDTETQYF.

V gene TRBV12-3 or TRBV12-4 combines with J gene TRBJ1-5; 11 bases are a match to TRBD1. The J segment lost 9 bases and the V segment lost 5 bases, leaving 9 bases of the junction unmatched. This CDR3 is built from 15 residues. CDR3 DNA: TGTGCCAGCAGTCGTTGGGACAGGGGGATAGTGCCCCAGCATTTT. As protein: CASSRWDRGIVPQHF.

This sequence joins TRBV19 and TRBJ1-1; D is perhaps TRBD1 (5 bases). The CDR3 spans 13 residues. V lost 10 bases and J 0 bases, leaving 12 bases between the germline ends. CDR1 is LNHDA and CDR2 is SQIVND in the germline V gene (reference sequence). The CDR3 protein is CAIRTTMNTEAFF. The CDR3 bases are TGTGCCATAAGGACAACCATGAACACTGAAGCTTTCTTT.

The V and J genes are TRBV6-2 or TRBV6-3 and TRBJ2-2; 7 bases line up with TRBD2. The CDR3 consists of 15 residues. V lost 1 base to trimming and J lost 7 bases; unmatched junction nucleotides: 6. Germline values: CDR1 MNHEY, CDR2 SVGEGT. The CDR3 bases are TGTGCCAGCAGTTACTATCCGGGAGGTGGCGGGGAGCTGTTTTTT. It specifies CASSYYPGGGGELFF.

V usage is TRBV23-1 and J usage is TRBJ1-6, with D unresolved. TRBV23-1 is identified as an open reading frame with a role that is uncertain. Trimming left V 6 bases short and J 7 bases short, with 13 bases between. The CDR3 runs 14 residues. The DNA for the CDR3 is TGCGCCAGCAGGGGAGTTTGTGTCAATTCACCCCTCCACTTT. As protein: CASRGVCVNSPLHF.

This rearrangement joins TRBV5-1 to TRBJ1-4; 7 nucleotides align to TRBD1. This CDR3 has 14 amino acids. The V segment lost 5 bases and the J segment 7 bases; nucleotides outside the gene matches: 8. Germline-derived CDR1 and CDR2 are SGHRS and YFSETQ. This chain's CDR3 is CASRVTGQGEKLFF. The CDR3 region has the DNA TGCGCCAGCAGGGTGACAGGGCAAGGTGAAAAACTGTTTTTT.

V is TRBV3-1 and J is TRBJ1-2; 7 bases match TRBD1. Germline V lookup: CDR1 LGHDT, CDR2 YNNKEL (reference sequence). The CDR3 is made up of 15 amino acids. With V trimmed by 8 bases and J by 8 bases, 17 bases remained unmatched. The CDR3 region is CASPIPRDRIGGYTF. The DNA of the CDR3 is TGTGCCAGCCCAATCCCGAGGGACAGAATTGGCGGCTACACCTTC.

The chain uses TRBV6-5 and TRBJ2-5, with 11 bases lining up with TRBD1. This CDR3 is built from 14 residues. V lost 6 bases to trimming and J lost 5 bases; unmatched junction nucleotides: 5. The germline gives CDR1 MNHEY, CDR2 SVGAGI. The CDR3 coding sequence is TGTGCCAGCAGAACGGACAGGGGGCACGAGACCCAGTACTTC. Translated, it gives CASRTDRGHETQYF.

The chain's CDR3 is CASRDNWSPLHF. CDR3 nucleotides: TGCGCCAGCAGGGACAATTGGTCACCCCTCCACTTT. The chain uses TRBV5-1 and TRBJ1-6; D is possibly TRBD1 (5 bases). Between the trimmed V and J ends, which lost 5 bases and 10 bases, there was a span of 10 bases. This CDR3 comprises 12 residues. Germline V gives CDR1 SGHRS, CDR2 YFSETQ.

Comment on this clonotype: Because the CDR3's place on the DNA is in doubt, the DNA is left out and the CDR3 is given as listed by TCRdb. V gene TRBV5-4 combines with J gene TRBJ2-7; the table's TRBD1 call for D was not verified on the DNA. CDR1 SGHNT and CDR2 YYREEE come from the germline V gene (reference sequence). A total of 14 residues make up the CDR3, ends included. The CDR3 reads CASSFQVSGDEQYF.